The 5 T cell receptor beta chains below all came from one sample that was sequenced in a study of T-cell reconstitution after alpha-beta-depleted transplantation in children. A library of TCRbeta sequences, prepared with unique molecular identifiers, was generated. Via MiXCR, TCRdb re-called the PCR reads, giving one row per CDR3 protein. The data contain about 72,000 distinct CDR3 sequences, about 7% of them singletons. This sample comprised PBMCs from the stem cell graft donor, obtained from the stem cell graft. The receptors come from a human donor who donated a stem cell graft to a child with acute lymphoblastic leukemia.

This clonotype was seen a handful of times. The CDR3 protein is CASSLVGQGALLEQYF. As DNA, the CDR3 is TGTGCCAGCAGCTTAGTAGGACAGGGCGCTTTGCTCGAGCAGTACTTC. The genes are TRBV7-2 and TRBJ2-7; 8 bases align to TRBD1. CDR1 and CDR2 from the germline V gene are SGHTA and FQGNSA. The CDR3 sequence is 16 residues long. Trimming took 1 base from V and 6 from J; bases not matched to a gene: 11. Filled out from reference TRBV7-2 and TRBJ2-7, the complete variable domain reads GAGVSQSPSNKVTEKGKDVELRCDPISGHTALYWYRQSLGQGLEFLIYFQGNSAPDKSGLPSDRFSAERTGGSVSTLTIQRTQQEDSAVYLCASSLVGQGALLEQYFGPGTRLTVT.

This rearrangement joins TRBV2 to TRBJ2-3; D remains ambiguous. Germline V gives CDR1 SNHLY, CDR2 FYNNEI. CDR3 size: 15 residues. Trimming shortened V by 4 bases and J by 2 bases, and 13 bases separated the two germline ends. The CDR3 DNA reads TGTGCCAGCAGTGGAGACCTCCTGTACACAGATACGCAGTATTTT. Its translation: CASSGDLLYTDTQYF.

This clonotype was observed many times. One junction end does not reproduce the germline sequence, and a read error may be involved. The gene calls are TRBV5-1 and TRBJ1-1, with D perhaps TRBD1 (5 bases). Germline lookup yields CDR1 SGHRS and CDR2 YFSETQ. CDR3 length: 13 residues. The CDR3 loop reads CASSFEGNTEVFF. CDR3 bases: TGCGCCAGCAGCTTCGAGGGGAACACTGAAGTTTTCTTT.

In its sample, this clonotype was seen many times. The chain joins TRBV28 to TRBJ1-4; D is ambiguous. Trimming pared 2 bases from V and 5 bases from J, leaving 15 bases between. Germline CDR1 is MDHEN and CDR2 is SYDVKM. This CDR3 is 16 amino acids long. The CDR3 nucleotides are TGTGCCAGCAGTTTACAAGGACCCGGCCGGAATGAAAAACTGTTTTTT. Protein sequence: CASSLQGPGRNEKLFF.

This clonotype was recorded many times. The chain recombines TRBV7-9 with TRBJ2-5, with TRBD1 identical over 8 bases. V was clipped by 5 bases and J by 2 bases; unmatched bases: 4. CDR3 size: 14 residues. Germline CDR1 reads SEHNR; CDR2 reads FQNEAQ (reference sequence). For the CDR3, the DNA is TGTGCCAGCAGCCAGGACAGGGATCAAGAGACCCAGTACTTC. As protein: CASSQDRDQETQYF.